This T cell receptor beta chain was obtained from a study of cytomegalovirus exposure and HLA in healthy donors (dated by TCRdb to the late 2010s). Looking at the study overall: In an earlier analysis of approximately 640 of the donors, about 270 Gb of sequence data and 90 million to 120 million unique TCR beta sequences from approximately 180 million T cells were reported. Using immunosequencing, the study profiled T cell repertoires from around 670 subjects and related those repertoires to cytomegalovirus serostatus. Several DR-DQ haplotypes were treated as single units for association and clustering because of strong linkage in the cohort. Alongside the repertoire data, information on donor age, sex, ethnicity and CMV serostatus was compiled. The study aimed to test whether signatures of past pathogen exposure could be identified by cataloging public T cell receptors. On average, around 240,000 unique TCR beta nucleotide sequences were sequenced per donor among 350 to 400 genotyped donors of the cohort, with roughly 19% of those sequences being non-productive. An earlier analysis of roughly 580 of the donors used high-throughput TCR beta sequencing to judge whether each TCR beta V gene segment behaved as functional or pseudogenic. Of the 350 to 450 genotyped donors, about 80% fell in the genetic ancestry cluster associated with self-reported Caucasian donors. HLA typing covered class I and class II loci at four-digit resolution. A later analysis re-analyzed previously published TCR beta repertoires from 500 to 700 donors and added high-resolution HLA genotyping to study TCR occurrence patterns. Besides the first cohort of roughly 640 subjects, a separate validation cohort made up of about 120 different subjects was used. High-throughput TCR immunosequencing, statistical association of individual TCRs with disease status, and machine learning were combined to predict cytomegalovirus infection status. The number of donors typed differed by locus, with about 629-630 for A, B, C, DRB1 and DQB1, 522 for DQA1, over 600 for DPA1, and some 470 for DPB1. In the later analysis, no new phenotypic data were used to find candidate immune exposures; instead, reliance was placed on TCR beta sequences and their occurrence across donors. A later genetic analysis used genome-wide SNP genotypes for about three fifths of the 666 donors, treating that subset as a discovery cohort. All discovery cohort repertoires had been generated using a single sequencing platform. Roughly 300 gigabases of sequencing data and around 88 million unique TCR sequences made up an early release that covered approximately 620 HLA-typed donors.

V was cut back by 4 bases and J by 3 bases, leaving a gap of 15 bases between them. Inclusive of the bounding cysteine and phenylalanine, the CDR3 is 15 residues long. Only the CDR3 region is kept as DNA, spanning 45 bases read in frame from base 1. The germline V gene supplies CDR1 SGHTA and CDR2 FQGNSA. Worth noting for this clone: The antigen this receptor binds is unknown. There are no base qualities to consult, and no much larger clone falls within one base.

The cohort was made up of hundreds of healthy bone marrow donors. At the time of sampling, every cohort member was nominally healthy, though immune exposures that went unrecorded were likely present. The donor tested CMV seronegative, placing the donor among the 350 or so seronegative members of the cohort. Every donor gave a peripheral blood sample, and the peripheral blood mononuclear cells from that sample were used for TCR beta sequencing. The Qiagen DNeasy Blood Extraction Kit was used to extract genomic DNA from the blood cell samples. The library was made by the immunoSEQ multiplex PCR assay. The multiplex PCR relied on a mix of 60 forward primers for TCR Vbeta segments and 13 reverse primers for TCR Jbeta segments. The CDR3 region of rearranged TCR beta genes was amplified from genomic DNA by a multiplex PCR assay. Amplified TCR beta libraries were sequenced as 87-base-pair reads on the Illumina HiSeq System. The paper's data handling went like this. In a later analysis, approximately 74 million unique TCR beta chains were counted across the roughly 610 repertoires, and some 10 million of these chains were shared by at least two donors. A nearest-neighbor algorithm error-corrected the raw reads and collapsed the reads into unique sequences, merging closely related sequences to remove PCR and sequencing errors. CDR3 sequences were aligned to IMGT reference sequences to assign V, D and J gene segments. For a sequence to be retained, a match of at least six nucleotides was required to both a V gene segment and a J gene segment. A rearrangement was called productive if the CDR3 had no stop codons and remained in frame with V and J, and every other rearrangement was called non-productive. Following IMGT convention, CDR3 was defined as the stretch from the second conserved V-encoded cysteine to the conserved J-encoded phenylalanine. The earlier analysis of some 550 of the donors excluded any sequence lacking an unambiguous match to a single V gene segment. In an earlier analysis of some 590 of the donors, a V segment was called functional when productive rearrangements were above 56.7%, and segregating when the standard deviation between donors exceeded 5%. To diagnose cytomegalovirus status from the catalog of TCR beta chain sequences, a statistical classification framework was built. V and J gene assignment, in a later analysis, came from comparing TCR nucleotide sequences with IMGT/GENE-DB human TR gene sequences. Using the TCRdist pipeline, a later analysis assigned CDR3 sequences along with most-parsimonious VDJ recombination scenarios. In a later analysis, each TCR beta chain was defined by its CDR3 amino acid sequence together with its V-gene family, and reads lacking a unique V-gene family were excluded. To address suspected cross-contamination and a sequencing artifact, a later analysis removed 450 to 700 highly shared, low-generation-probability nucleotide sequences. For each public chain, a later analysis derived a clonal expansion index from normalized ranks of inferred template counts within each repertoire. Generation probabilities in a later analysis came from a VDJ recombination model fitted to out-of-frame rearrangements, and those results were checked against IGoR. In a later analysis, TCR-TCR, TCR-HLA and TCR-CMV co-occurrence was scored with hypergeometric tests, and a repertoire-size bias correction was applied to TCR pairs. A later analysis estimated false discovery rates by permuting HLA or CMV assignments 20 times. A later analysis grouped co-occurring TCRs with DBSCAN, adding TCRdist sequence similarity when clustering within HLA-allele-positive subsets. Repertoires with fewer than 30,000 or more than 120,000 public chains, plus five repertoires with anomalous nucleotide sharing, were excluded from co-occurrence clustering. TCRdb stores this immuneACCESS table with in-frame sequences only. Part of the clones is absent; in the studies checked, under half of the shortfall reflects unresolved V genes, and no reason is known for the rest. V, J and clone size derive from that table, while D and trimming were established from the DNA sequence. Here the sample has about 190,000 clones; around 83% occur a single time. The biggest ten clones account for roughly 0.73% of the sample.

What the authors observed across the whole study: In a later analysis, around 17,000 TCR beta sequences were associated with specific HLA alleles at a false discovery rate of 0.05. Compared with the approximately 670-donor mean, donors in an Asian-associated ancestry cluster had fewer N-insertions in productive TCRs, according to a later genetic analysis. Because HLA typing was unavailable for some donors at each locus, only the typed subset was used in association tests. Correlated functional status among segregating V segments might be attributable to linkage disequilibrium, but an unknown experimental factor could not be ruled out. In a later analysis, the rate of TCR association differed among HLA loci, with DRB1 alleles having the most associated TCRs and HLA-C alleles having the fewest. A cluster of highly shared sequence variants was judged likely to be a technical artifact of the sequencing pipeline. According to a later analysis, parvovirus B19, influenza, CMV and Epstein-Barr virus appeared linked to several top co-occurrence clusters. In the study, about 150 TCR beta chains were listed as associated with cytomegalovirus. In a later analysis, most CMV-associated TCR beta chains were found to appear HLA-restricted, with HLA associations seemingly driven largely by CMV exposure. A few of the identified cytomegalovirus-associated TCR beta chains were confirmed in vitro to be specific for cytomegalovirus antigens. Presence/absence analyses assumed roughly uniform sequencing depth across donors, an assumption that may not hold. In an earlier analysis of under 600 of the donors, most TCR beta V segments were observed in productive rearrangements about 90% or about 30% of the time, broadly matching IMGT annotations. The classifier was reported to diagnose cytomegalovirus status with high specificity and sensitivity in both the original and validation cohorts. An association between a missense DCLRE1C variant and V-gene and J-gene trimming of TCR beta chains was found in a later genetic analysis and replicated in an independent cohort. When HLA alleles, especially DR and DQ, strongly co-occurred, TCR associations were difficult to assign to individual alleles. Across donors, most TCR sequences were observed very rarely, whereas some public TCRs were present in many individuals. Because the 87-base-pair reads could not distinguish some IMGT-functional V segments, including TRBV6-2 and TRBV6-3, those segments were excluded. The earlier analysis of nearly 600 of the donors excluded roughly 17 rarely observed V segments, including chromosome 9 orphons, because counts were too low. According to the authors, the approach could potentially be generalized to other disease states and immunological phenotypes. For the cohort, immune exposure information was limited to CMV serostatus. The cohort was sequenced for TCR beta chains only, and without alpha or paired-chain data the features that could be detected were limited. In a later analysis, HLA-associated TCR beta chains showed more clonal expansion and lower generation probabilities than non-associated chains that were equally common. A further reported finding was that TCR beta sequences accurately predicted the HLA-A and HLA-B alleles for most subjects in the first cohort.

The V and J genes are TRBV7-2 and TRBJ2-5; a tentative D match to TRBD1 spans 6 bases. The clonotype comes from a woman aged 18-30 years in good health and CMV-seronegative. The source material was PBMCs. The CDR3 sequence is CASSSEYAGEETQYF. The DNA sequence follows: TGTGCCAGCAGCTCCGAATACGCAGGGGAAGAGACCCAGTACTTC.